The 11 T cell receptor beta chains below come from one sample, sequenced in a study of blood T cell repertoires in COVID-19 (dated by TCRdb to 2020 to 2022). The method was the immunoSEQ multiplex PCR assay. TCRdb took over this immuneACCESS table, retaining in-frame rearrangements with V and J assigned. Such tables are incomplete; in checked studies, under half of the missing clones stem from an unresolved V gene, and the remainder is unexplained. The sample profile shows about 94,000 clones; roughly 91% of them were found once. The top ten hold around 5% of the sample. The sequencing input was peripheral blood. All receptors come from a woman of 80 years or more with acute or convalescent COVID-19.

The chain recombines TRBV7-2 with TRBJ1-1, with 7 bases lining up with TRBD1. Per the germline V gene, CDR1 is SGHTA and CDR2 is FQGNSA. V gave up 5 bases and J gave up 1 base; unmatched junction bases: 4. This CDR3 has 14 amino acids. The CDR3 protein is CASSHRGPNTEAFF. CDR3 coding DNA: TGTGCCAGCAGCCATAGGGGGCCGAACACTGAAGCTTTCTTT.

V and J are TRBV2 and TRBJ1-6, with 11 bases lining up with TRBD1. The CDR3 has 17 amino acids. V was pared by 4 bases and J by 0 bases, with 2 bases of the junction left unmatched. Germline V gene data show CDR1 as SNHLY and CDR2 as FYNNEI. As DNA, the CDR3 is TGTGCCAGCAGTGCCGGGACAGGGGGCTCCTATAATTCACCCCTCCACTTT. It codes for CASSAGTGGSYNSPLHF.

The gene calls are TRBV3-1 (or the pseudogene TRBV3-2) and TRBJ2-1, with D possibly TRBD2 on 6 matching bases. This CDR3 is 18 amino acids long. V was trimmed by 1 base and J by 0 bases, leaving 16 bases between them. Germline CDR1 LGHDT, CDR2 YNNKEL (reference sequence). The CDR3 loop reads CASSQVRRGPSSYNEQFF. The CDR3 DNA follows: TGTGCCAGCAGCCAAGTCCGGAGGGGTCCGAGCTCCTACAATGAGCAGTTCTTC.

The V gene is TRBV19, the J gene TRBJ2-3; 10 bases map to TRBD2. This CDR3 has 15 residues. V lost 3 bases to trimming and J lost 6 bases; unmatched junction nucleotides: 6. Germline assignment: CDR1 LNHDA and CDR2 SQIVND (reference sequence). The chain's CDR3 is CASSMLAGESDTQYF. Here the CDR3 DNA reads TGTGCCAGTAGTATGCTAGCGGGAGAGTCGGATACGCAGTATTTT. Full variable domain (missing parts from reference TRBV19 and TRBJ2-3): DGGITQSPKYLFRKEGQNVTLSCEQNLNHDAMYWYRQDPGQGLRLIYYSQIVNDFQKGDIAEGYSVSREKKESFPLTVTSAQKNPTAFYLCASSMLAGESDTQYFGPGTRLTVL.

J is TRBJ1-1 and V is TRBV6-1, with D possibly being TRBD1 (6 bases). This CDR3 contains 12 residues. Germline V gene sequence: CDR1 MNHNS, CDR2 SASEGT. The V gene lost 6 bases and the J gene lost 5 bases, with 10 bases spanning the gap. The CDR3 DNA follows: TGTGCCAGCAGCCTCGGACAGACTGAAGCTTTCTTT. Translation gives CASSLGQTEAFF.

The CDR3 sequence: CASSEQGAYGYTF. As DNA, the CDR3 is TGTGCCAGCAGCGAACAGGGGGCGTATGGCTACACCTTC. The chain links TRBV12-3 or TRBV12-4 to TRBJ1-2; 9 bases line up with TRBD1. The ends lost 6 bases at V and 5 bases at J; junction bases unmatched: 4. CDR3 length: 13 amino acids.

The CDR3: CASSLGVGELFF. Written as DNA, the CDR3 is TGTGCCAGCAGCTTAGGAGTCGGGGAGCTGTTTTTT. This sequence joins TRBV7-3 and TRBJ2-2; D call uncertain. With 2 bases removed from V and 7 bases from J, the gap between germline ends came to 5 bases. CDR1 SGHTA and CDR2 FQGTGA come from the germline V gene. The CDR3 runs to 12 residues. Full variable domain (rest looked up from reference TRBV7-3 and TRBJ2-2): GAGVSQTPSNKVTEKGKYVELRCDPISGHTALYWYRQSLGQGPEFLIYFQGTGAADDSGLPNDRFFAVRPEGSVSTLKIQRTERGDSAVYLCASSLGVGELFFGEGSRLTVL.

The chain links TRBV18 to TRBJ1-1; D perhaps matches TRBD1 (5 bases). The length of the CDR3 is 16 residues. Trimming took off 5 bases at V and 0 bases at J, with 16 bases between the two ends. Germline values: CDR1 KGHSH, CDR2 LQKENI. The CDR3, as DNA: TGTGCCAGCTCATCGAAAACCGGGACTTTGAACACTGAAGCTTTCTTT. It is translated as CASSSKTGTLNTEAFF. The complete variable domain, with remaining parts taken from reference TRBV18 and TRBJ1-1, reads NAGVMQNPRHLVRRRGQEARLRCSPMKGHSHVYWYRQLPEEGLKFMVYLQKENIIDESGMPKERFSAEFPKEGPSILRIQQVVRGDSAAYFCASSSKTGTLNTEAFFGQGTRLTVV.

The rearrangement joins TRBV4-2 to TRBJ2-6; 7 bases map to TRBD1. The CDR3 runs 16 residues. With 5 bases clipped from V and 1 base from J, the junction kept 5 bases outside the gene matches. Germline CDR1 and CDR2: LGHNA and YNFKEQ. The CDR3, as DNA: TGTGCCAGCAGCACACAACAGGGGTCTGGGGCCAACGTCCTGACTTTC. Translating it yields CASSTQQGSGANVLTF.

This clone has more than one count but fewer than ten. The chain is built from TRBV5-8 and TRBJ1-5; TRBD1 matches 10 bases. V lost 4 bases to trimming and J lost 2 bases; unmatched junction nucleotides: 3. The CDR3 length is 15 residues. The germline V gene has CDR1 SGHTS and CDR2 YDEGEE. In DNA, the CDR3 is TGTGCCAGCAGCAGAGGGACAGGGGGCAATCAGCCCCAGCATTTT. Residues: CASSRGTGGNQPQHF.

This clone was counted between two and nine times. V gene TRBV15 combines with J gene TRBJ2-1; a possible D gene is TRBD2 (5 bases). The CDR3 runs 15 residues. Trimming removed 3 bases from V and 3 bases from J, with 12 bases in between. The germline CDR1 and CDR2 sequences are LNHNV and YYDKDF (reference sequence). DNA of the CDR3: TGTGCCACCAGCAGCCCGGGGAGCTACTACAATGAGCAGTTCTTC. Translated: CATSSPGSYYNEQFF. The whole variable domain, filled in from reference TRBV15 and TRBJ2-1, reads DAMVIQNPRYQVTQFGKPVTLSCSQTLNHNVMYWYQQKSSQAPKLLFHYYDKDFNNEADTPDNFQSRRPNTSFCFLDIRSPGLGDTAMYLCATSSPGSYYNEQFFGPGTRLTVL.